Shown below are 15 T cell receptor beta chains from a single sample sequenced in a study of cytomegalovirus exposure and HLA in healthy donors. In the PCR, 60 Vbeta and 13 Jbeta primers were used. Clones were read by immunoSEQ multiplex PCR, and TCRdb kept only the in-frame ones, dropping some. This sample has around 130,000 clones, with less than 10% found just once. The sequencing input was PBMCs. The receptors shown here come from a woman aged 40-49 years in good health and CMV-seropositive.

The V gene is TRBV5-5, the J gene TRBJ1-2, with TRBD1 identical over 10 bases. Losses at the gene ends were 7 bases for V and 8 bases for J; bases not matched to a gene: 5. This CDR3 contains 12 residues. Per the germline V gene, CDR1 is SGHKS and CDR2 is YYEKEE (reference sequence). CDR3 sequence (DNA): TGTGCCAGCGCAGGACAGGGGGAGGGCTACACCTTC. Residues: CASAGQGEGYTF.

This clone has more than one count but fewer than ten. The CDR3 reads CASSPIRGGTYGYTF. The CDR3 DNA reads TGTGCCAGCTCACCCATAAGAGGGGGCACCTATGGCTACACCTTC. The chain links TRBV18 to TRBJ1-2; the match to TRBD1 covers 7 bases. The CDR3 is 15 residues long. Trimming at V came to 3 bases and at J to 4 bases, leaving 8 bases not matched to a gene. Germline assignment: CDR1 KGHSH and CDR2 LQKENI.

This CDR3 is CAWSVHSQETQYF. The CDR3 DNA reads as TGTGCCTGGAGTGTCCACAGCCAAGAGACCCAGTACTTC. This chain links TRBV30 with TRBJ2-5; D remains unclear. CDR3 length: 13 amino acids. V was pared by 0 bases and J by 1 base, with 6 bases between. Germline lookup yields CDR1 GTSNPN and CDR2 SVGIG (reference sequence).

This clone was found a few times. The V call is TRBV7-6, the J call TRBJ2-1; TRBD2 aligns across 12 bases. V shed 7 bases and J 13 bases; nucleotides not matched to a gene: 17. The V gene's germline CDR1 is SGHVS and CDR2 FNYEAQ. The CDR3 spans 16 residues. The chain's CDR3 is CASTESRLAGAFEQFF. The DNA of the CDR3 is TGTGCCAGCACCGAATCGAGACTAGCGGGGGCTTTTGAACAGTTCTTC.

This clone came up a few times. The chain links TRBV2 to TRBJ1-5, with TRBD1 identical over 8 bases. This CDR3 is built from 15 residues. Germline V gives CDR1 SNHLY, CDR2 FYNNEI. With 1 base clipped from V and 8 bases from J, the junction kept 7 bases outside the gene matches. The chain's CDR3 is CASSEGQGLVKPQHF. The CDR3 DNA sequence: TGTGCCAGCAGTGAAGGACAGGGGTTGGTGAAGCCCCAGCATTTT.

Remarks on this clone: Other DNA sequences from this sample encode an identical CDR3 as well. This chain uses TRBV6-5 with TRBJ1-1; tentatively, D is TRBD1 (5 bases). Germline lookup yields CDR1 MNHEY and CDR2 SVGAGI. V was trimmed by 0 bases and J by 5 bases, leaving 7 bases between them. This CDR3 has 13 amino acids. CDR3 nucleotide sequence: TGTGCCAGCAGTTACTCGGAGGGGACTGAAGCTTTCTTT. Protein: CASSYSEGTEAFF.

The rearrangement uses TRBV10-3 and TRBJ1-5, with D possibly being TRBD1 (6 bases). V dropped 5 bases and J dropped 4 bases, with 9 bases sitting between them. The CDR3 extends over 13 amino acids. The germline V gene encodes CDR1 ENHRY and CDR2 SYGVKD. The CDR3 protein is CAISYRDNQPQHF. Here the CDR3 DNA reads TGTGCCATCAGTTACAGGGATAATCAGCCCCAGCATTTT.

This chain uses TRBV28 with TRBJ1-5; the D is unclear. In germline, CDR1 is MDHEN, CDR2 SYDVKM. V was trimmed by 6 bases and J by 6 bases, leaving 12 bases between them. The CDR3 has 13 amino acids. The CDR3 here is CASRPPAVQPQHF. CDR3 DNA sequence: TGTGCCAGCAGACCCCCAGCGGTTCAGCCCCAGCATTTT.

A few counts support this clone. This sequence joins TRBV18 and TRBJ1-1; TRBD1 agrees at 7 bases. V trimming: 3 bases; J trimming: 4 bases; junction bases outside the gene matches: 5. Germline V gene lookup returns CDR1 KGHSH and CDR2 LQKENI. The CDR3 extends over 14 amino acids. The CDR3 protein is CASSPTGRGTEAFF. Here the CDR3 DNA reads TGTGCCAGCTCACCGACAGGGCGAGGCACTGAAGCTTTCTTT.

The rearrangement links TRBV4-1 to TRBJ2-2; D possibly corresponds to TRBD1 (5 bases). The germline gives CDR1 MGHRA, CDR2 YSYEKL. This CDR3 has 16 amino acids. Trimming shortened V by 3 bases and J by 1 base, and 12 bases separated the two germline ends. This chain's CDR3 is CASSQGRIENTGELFF. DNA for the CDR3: TGCGCCAGCAGCCAGGGGCGAATCGAGAACACCGGGGAGCTGTTTTTT.

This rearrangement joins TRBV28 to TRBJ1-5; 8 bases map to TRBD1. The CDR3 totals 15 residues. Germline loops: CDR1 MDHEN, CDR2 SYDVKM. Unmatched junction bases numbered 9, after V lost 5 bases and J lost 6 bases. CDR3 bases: TGTGCCAGCAGTCCACTACAGGGGGGCCGTCAGCCCCAGCATTTT. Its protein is CASSPLQGGRQPQHF.

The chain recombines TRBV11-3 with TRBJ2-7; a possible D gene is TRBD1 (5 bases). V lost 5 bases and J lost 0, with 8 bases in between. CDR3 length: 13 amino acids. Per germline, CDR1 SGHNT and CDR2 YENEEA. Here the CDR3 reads CASSKDSSYEQYF. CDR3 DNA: TGTGCCAGCAGCAAAGACAGCTCCTACGAGCAGTACTTC.

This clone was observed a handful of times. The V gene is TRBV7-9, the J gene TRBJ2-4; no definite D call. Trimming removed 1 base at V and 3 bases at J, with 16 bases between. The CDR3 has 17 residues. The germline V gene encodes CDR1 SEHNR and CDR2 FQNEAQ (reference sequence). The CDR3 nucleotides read TGTGCCAGCAGCTTAGGATTGTCCTCCCGGGTCAAAAACATTCAGTACTTC. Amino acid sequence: CASSLGLSSRVKNIQYF.

CDR3: CASSQDRGGAGEQYF. CDR3 DNA sequence: TGCGCCAGCAGCCAAGATCGCGGGGGGGCCGGCGAGCAGTACTTC. The rearrangement uses TRBV4-1 and TRBJ2-5; 9 bases line up with TRBD2. The J call is doubtful: the DNA matches TRBJ2-7 better. CDR3 length: 15 amino acids. Germline-derived CDR1 and CDR2 are MGHRA and YSYEKL.

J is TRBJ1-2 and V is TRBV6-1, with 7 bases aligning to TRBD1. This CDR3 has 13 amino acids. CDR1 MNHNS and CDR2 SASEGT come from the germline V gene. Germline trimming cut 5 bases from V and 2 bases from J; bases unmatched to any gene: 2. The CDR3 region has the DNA TGTGCCAGCAGTTCGACAGGGAACTATGGCTACACCTTC. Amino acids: CASSSTGNYGYTF.